Listed below are T cell receptor beta chains from one sample, sequenced in a study of technical replicates of blood from a handful of donors. Sequenced by immunoSEQ multiplex PCR; TCRdb stores in-frame clones only, minus some. In the table there are fewer than 75,000 clones, 93% of which are singletons. Specimen: T cells isolated from PBMCs. Receptors were obtained from a human donor in good health. Each CDR3 is given with its conserved first and last residue. D genes are given only for firm matches. Rows give clone size only sometimes, using once, few, many, or a class for an expanded clone.

d_call j_call v_call clone_size cdr3_aa cdr3_nt
TRBD1 TRBJ1-5 TRBV29-1 NA CSVTGTGGYQPQHF TGCAGCGTGACCGGGACAGGGGGCTATCAGCCCCAGCATTTT
NA TRBJ1-3 TRBV28 NA CASSPDRLSSGNTIYF TGTGCCAGCAGTCCCGACAGATTAAGCTCTGGAAACACCATATATTTT
NA TRBJ2-1 TRBV20-1 NA CSAPSYNEQFF TGCAGTGCTCCTTCCTACAATGAGCAGTTCTTC
TRBD1 TRBJ2-2 TRBV11-3 NA CASSRGTGNTGELFF TGTGCCAGCAGCAGGGGGACAGGAAACACCGGGGAGCTGTTTTTT
NA TRBJ2-1 TRBV5-6 NA CASSLGSSEQFF TGTGCCAGCAGCTTGGGTAGTAGCGAGCAGTTCTTC
NA TRBJ1-4 TRBV4-1 NA CASSQFFNEKLFF TGCGCCAGCAGCCAGTTCTTTAATGAAAAACTGTTTTTT
TRBD1 TRBJ2-1 TRBV9 NA CASSPHSSGQGTFEQFF TGTGCCAGCAGCCCCCACTCCTCGGGACAGGGTACGTTTGAGCAGTTCTTC
NA TRBJ2-3 TRBV7-9 NA CASSPLADTTDTQYF TGTGCCAGCAGCCCGCTGGCCGACACCACAGATACGCAGTATTTT
NA TRBJ1-5 TRBV27 NA CASRDSKNQPQHF TGTGCCAGCAGAGACAGTAAAAATCAGCCCCAGCATTTT
NA TRBJ2-7 TRBV11-2 NA CASSFLNAGYEQYF TGTGCCAGCAGCTTCCTTAACGCGGGGTACGAGCAGTACTTC
NA TRBJ1-1 TRBV11-2 NA CASSFEAAADTEAFF TGTGCCAGCAGCTTTGAGGCTGCCGCAGACACTGAAGCTTTCTTT
TRBD1 TRBJ1-2 TRBV5-1 NA CASSKGQGESYGYTF TGCGCCAGCAGCAAGGGACAGGGAGAGTCGTATGGCTACACCTTC
NA TRBJ1-2 TRBV4-1 once CASSQDRANYGYTF TGCGCCAGCAGCCAAGACCGAGCTAACTATGGCTACACCTTC
TRBD2 TRBJ2-2 TRBV10-3 NA CAIKDIAGASGELFF TGTGCCATCAAGGATATAGCGGGAGCGAGCGGGGAGCTGTTTTTT
NA TRBJ2-5 TRBV30 few CAWSYNQETQYF TGTGCCTGGTCGTACAACCAAGAGACCCAGTACTTC
TRBD1 TRBJ2-7 TRBV6-1 NA CASNQPGDRGNEQYF TGTGCCAGCAACCAACCAGGAGACAGGGGCAACGAGCAGTACTTC
NA TRBJ1-6 TRBV27 NA CASSFGDSPLHF TGTGCCAGCAGTTTCGGGGATTCACCCCTCCACTTT
TRBD1 TRBJ2-4 TRBV5-8 NA CASRGKYRGSKNIQYF TGTGCCAGCAGGGGAAAATACAGGGGTTCCAAAAACATTCAGTACTTC
TRBD1 TRBJ2-6 TRBV7-9 NA CASSLTGVGANVLTF TGTGCCAGCAGTCTTACAGGGGTCGGGGCCAACGTCCTGACTTTC
NA TRBJ2-1 TRBV6-6 NA CASSYLLFNEQFF TGTGCCAGCAGTTACCTTCTATTCAATGAGCAGTTCTTC
NA TRBJ1-5 TRBV6-1 NA CASSTESVNQPQHF TGTGCCAGCAGTACTGAGTCCGTGAATCAGCCCCAGCATTTT
TRBD2 TRBJ2-1 TRBV29-1 once CSVQGGPHNEQFF TGCAGCGTGCAGGGAGGGCCGCACAATGAGCAGTTCTTC
NA TRBJ2-2 TRBV7-9 NA CASSSEERLGELFF TGTGCCAGCAGCTCGGAGGAGAGGTTGGGGGAGCTGTTTTTT
TRBD2 TRBJ2-5 TRBV11-2 NA CASSLELAGSQETQYF TGTGCCAGCAGCTTAGAACTAGCGGGGTCCCAAGAGACCCAGTACTTC